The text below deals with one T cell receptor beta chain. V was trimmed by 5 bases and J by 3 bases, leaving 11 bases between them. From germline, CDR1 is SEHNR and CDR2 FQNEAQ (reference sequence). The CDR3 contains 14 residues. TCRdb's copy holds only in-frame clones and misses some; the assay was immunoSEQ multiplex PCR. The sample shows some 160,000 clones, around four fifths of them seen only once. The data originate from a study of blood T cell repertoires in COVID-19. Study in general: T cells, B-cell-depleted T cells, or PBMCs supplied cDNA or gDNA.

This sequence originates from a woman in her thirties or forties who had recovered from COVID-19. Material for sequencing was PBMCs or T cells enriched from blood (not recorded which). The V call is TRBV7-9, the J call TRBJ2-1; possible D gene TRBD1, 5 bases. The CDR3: CASSQDTIYNEQFF. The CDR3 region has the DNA TGTGCCAGCAGCCAGGACACAATCTACAATGAGCAGTTCTTC.